This T cell receptor (beta chain) was retrieved from a study of shared clonotypes between healthy human individuals. This was a deep-level run. TCRdb's table, derived via immunoSEQ multiplex PCR, lists solely in-frame clones and lacks some. The data contain roughly 1,100,000 clones, about 74% of them seen just once; the ten biggest clones take up over 1.3%. This CDR3 has 11 amino acids. Trimming left V 6 bases short and J 2 bases short, with 8 bases between. The germline CDR1 and CDR2 sequences are DFQATT and SNEGSKA (reference sequence). The sequencing sample was made of memory CD4+ T cells sorted from blood. Subset of the sample: CD45RA-negative fraction. The sequence was collected from a young man in good health. V and J are TRBV20-1 and TRBJ2-7, with a tentative D call TRBD2 (6 bases). The CDR3 loop reads CSAWTTYEQYF. The CDR3, as DNA: TGCAGTGCATGGACTACCTACGAGCAGTACTTC.